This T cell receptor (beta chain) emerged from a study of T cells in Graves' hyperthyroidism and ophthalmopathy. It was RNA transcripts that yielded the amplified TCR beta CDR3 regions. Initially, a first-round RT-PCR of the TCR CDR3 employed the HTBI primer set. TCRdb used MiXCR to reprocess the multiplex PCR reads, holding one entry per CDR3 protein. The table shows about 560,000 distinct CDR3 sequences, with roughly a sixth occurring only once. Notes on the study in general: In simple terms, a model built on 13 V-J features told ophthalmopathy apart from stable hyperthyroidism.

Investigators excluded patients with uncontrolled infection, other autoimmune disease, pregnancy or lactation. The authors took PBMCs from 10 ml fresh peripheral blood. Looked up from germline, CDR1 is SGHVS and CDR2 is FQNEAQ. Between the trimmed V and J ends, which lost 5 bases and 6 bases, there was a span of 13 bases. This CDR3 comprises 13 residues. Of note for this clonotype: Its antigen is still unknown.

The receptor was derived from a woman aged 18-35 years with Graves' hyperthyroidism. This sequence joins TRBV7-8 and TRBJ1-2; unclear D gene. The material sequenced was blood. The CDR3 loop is CASSREPQNGYTF. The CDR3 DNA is TGTGCCAGCAGCCGGGAACCCCAAAATGGCTACACCTTC.